This T cell receptor beta chain comes out of a study of patients and donors after allogeneic stem cell transplantation. CDR1 SEHNR and CDR2 FQNEAQ come from the germline V gene (reference sequence). The length of the CDR3 is 18 residues. V was trimmed by 2 bases and J by 6 bases, leaving 22 bases between them. MiXCR, applied by TCRdb to the RT-PCR reads, yields one record per CDR3 protein. The table records about 40,000 distinct CDR3 sequences, roughly 30% of them present only once. This chain links TRBV7-9 with TRBJ2-2; tentative D call: TRBD2 (6 bases). Sequenced sample: blood, either unsorted or a sorted T cell fraction (not recorded which). The clonotype comes from a human donor who was either an allogeneic HSCT recipient or a stem cell or donor lymphocyte infusion donor (not recorded which). It is not recorded whose cells these are; they may come from a transplant donor. CDR3 in amino acids: CASSLSPLATLRAGELFF. The CDR3 DNA reads TGTGCCAGCAGCTTATCGCCTCTAGCGACTCTGCGGGCCGGGGAGCTGTTTTTT.